Below, 20 T cell receptor beta chains from the same sample are listed, as sequenced in a study of shared clonotypes between healthy human individuals. Sequenced by immunoSEQ multiplex PCR; TCRdb stores in-frame clones only, minus some. The repertoire holds roughly 76,000 clones, with about 65% as singletons. The sample taken for sequencing was memory CD8+ T cells sorted from blood. Specified subset: CD45RO+ cells pooled with CCR7-negative TemRA cells. The receptor source for this set is a man aged 25-40 years in good health.

This clone came up many times. Other DNA variants within this sample encode the same CDR3. V gene TRBV28 combines with J gene TRBJ1-5, with D possibly TRBD1 on 6 matching bases. The length of the CDR3 is 15 residues. V lost 3 bases and J lost 1, with 10 bases in between. The germline CDR1 and CDR2 sequences are MDHEN and SYDVKM. The CDR3 DNA reads TGTGCCAGCAGTTTCAGGGGTAACAGCAATCAGCCCCAGCATTTT. This translates into CASSFRGNSNQPQHF.

This chain joins TRBV5-1 and TRBJ1-4, with a possible D match to TRBD1 (6 bases). Trimming left V 4 bases short and J 5 bases short, with 21 bases between. Germline CDR1 SGHRS, CDR2 YFSETQ. The CDR3 extends over 17 amino acids. The CDR3 DNA is TGCGCCAGCAGCCCCGTGGTTCCTTGGGGGCCCAATGAAAAACTGTTTTTT. Encoded protein: CASSPVVPWGPNEKLFF.

The chain links TRBV7-9 to TRBJ2-1, with TRBD2 matching over 12 bases. Losses at the gene ends were 4 bases for V and 8 bases for J; bases not matched to a gene: 15. Germline assignment: CDR1 SEHNR and CDR2 FQNEAQ (reference sequence). The length of the CDR3 is 18 residues. CDR3 loop: CASSSSFHRTSGIYEQFF. The DNA for the CDR3 is TGTGCCAGCAGCTCCTCATTTCACCGGACTAGCGGGATATATGAGCAGTTCTTC.

The J gene is TRBJ2-7, the V gene TRBV27; D is perhaps TRBD1 (8 bases). CDR1 is MNHEY and CDR2 is SMNVEV in the germline V gene (reference sequence). The CDR3 is 14 amino acids. Deletions cut 8 bases from V and 3 bases from J, with 17 bases between. The CDR3 is CASSRQGRDYEQYF. The CDR3 DNA reads as TGTGCCAGCTCCAGACAGGGGAGGGACTACGAGCAGTACTTC.

This clone was seen ten or more times. J is TRBJ2-7 and V is TRBV11-2, with D hard to call. Germline V gene data show CDR1 as SGHAT and CDR2 as FQNNGV. V lost 1 base, J lost 1 base, and 8 bases lay in between. The CDR3 has 14 residues. The CDR3 coding sequence is TGTGCCAGCAGCTTAGCGGGTTGGTCCTACGAGCAGTACTTC. As protein: CASSLAGWSYEQYF.

V and J are TRBV11-3 and TRBJ2-1; a possible D gene is TRBD1 (5 bases). CDR3 size: 12 residues. Germline CDR1 SGHNT, CDR2 YENEEA. V was clipped by 0 bases and J by 15 bases, with 12 bases between them. CDR3 residues: CASSLDGAGPFF. CDR3 sequence (DNA): TGTGCCAGCAGCTTAGATGGGGCAGGGCCGTTCTTC.

By frequency in the sample, this clone is medium-sized. This CDR3 reads CASSLTGHEQYF. The CDR3 region has the DNA TGCGCCAGCAGTCTAACAGGGCACGAGCAGTACTTC. This chain joins TRBV10-2 and TRBJ2-7; a possible D gene is TRBD1 (6 bases). V was pared by 5 bases and J by 5 bases, with 10 bases between. CDR1 and CDR2 (germline): WSHSY, SAAADI. The CDR3 consists of 12 residues.

Comment on this clone: The sample contains more than one DNA sequence encoding this CDR3. J is TRBJ2-7 and V is TRBV27; possible D gene TRBD2, 5 bases. Germline assignment: CDR1 MNHEY and CDR2 SMNVEV (reference sequence). The CDR3 is 14 residues long. V was shortened by 2 bases and J by 4 bases, with 12 bases between the two germline ends. CDR3 region: CASSLTSSGYEQYF. The DNA of the CDR3 is TGTGCCAGCAGTTTAACTTCGTCGGGGTACGAGCAGTACTTC.

This clone was observed a few times. The chain carries TRBV5-6 and TRBJ2-2; no definite D call. Germline CDR1 is SGHDT and CDR2 is YYEEEE. CDR3 length: 12 amino acids. V shed 4 bases and J shed 3 bases, with 4 bases lying between them. The CDR3 here is CASSLDTGELFF. DNA of the CDR3: TGTGCCAGCAGCCTAGACACCGGGGAGCTGTTTTTT.

This clone was seen a handful of times. The chain carries TRBV9 and TRBJ2-3; 13 nucleotides align to TRBD2. The CDR3 spans 19 residues. The V gene end was trimmed by 1 base and the J gene end by 4 bases; junction bases not matched to a gene: 12. The germline V gene encodes CDR1 SGDLS and CDR2 YYNGEE. The CDR3 DNA sequence: TGTGCCAGCAGCGTAAGCCCCGCCGGACTAGCGGGAGTGGCAGATACGCAGTATTTT. Residues: CASSVSPAGLAGVADTQYF. The whole variable domain, filled in from reference TRBV9 and TRBJ2-3, reads DSGVTQTPKHLITATGQRVTLRCSPRSGDLSVYWYQQSLDQGLQFLIQYYNGEERAKGNILERFSAQQFPDLHSELNLSSLELGDSALYFCASSVSPAGLAGVADTQYFGPGTRLTVL.

This chain connects TRBV7-3 to TRBJ1-2; possible D gene TRBD1, 5 bases. This CDR3 is 16 amino acids long. Germline V gene data show CDR1 as SGHTA and CDR2 as FQGTGA. V dropped 8 bases and J dropped 6 bases, with 25 bases sitting between them. As DNA, the CDR3 is TGTGCCAGCGCTCCCAGGGACGGGGGTAAAATACATGGCTACACCTTC. This gives the protein CASAPRDGGKIHGYTF. The full variable domain, rest sourced from reference TRBV7-3 and TRBJ1-2, is GAGVSQTPSNKVTEKGKYVELRCDPISGHTALYWYRQSLGQGPEFLIYFQGTGAADDSGLPNDRFFAVRPEGSVSTLKIQRTERGDSAVYLCASAPRDGGKIHGYTFGSGTRLTVV.

In this sample, this clone turned up once. The rearrangement links TRBV28 to TRBJ2-3; the match to TRBD1 covers 7 bases. This CDR3 is built from 15 residues. Looked up from germline, CDR1 is MDHEN and CDR2 is SYDVKM. Trimming removed 6 bases from V and 4 bases from J; junction bases left unmatched: 10. The CDR3 is CASSPRQGTADTQYF. The DNA for the CDR3 is TGTGCCAGCAGCCCCCGACAGGGAACGGCAGATACGCAGTATTTT.

This chain joins TRBV28 and TRBJ2-1; 7 bases line up with TRBD2. Germline V CDR1 and CDR2: MDHEN, SYDVKM. The J segment lost 2 bases and the V segment lost 1 base, leaving 8 bases of the junction unmatched. This CDR3 contains 17 residues. CDR3 DNA sequence: TGTGCCAGCAGTTTATCCCTGGCTAGCGGCACCTACAATGAGCAGTTCTTC. This translates into CASSLSLASGTYNEQFF.

The DNA for the CDR3 is TGTGCCAGCAGCCCCCAGGGATATCAGTACGAGCAGTACTTC. Amino acid sequence: CASSPQGYQYEQYF. The chain has TRBV27 and TRBJ2-7, with a weak D call TRBD1 (5 bases). The CDR3 extends over 14 amino acids. Trimming cost V 6 bases and J 4 bases, with 16 bases left between them. Germline V CDR1 and CDR2: MNHEY, SMNVEV (reference sequence).

This clone has only a few counts. CDR3 sequence reads: CASRTGQGSTDTQYF. In DNA form, the CDR3 reads TGTGCCAGTAGGACGGGACAGGGGAGCACAGATACGCAGTATTTT. The chain couples TRBV19 to TRBJ2-3; 10 bases fit TRBD1. Germline lookup yields CDR1 LNHDA and CDR2 SQIVND (reference sequence). This CDR3 is 15 amino acids long. The V segment lost 6 bases and the J segment 0 bases; nucleotides outside the gene matches: 3.

In this sample, this clone turned up a few times. V and J are TRBV5-5 and TRBJ1-5; D is uncertain. Germline V gives CDR1 SGHKS, CDR2 YYEKEE (reference sequence). The V end was cut by 0 bases, the J end by 5 bases, with 9 bases between. CDR3 size: 14 residues. CDR3 region: CASSLAGGHQPQHF. DNA for the CDR3: TGTGCCAGCAGCTTGGCTGGAGGGCATCAGCCCCAGCATTTT.

Points on this clone: Other DNA sequences from this sample encode an identical CDR3 as well. The V call is TRBV6-6, the J call TRBJ2-7; D unresolved. The CDR3 runs 13 residues. CDR1 and CDR2 (germline): MNHNY, SVGAGI (reference sequence). V lost 0 bases and J 1 base, leaving 4 bases between the germline ends. In nucleotides, the CDR3 is TGTGCCAGCAGTTACTCTGCATCCTACGAGCAGTACTTC. As protein: CASSYSASYEQYF.

In this sample, this clone turned up many times. This chain links TRBV27 with TRBJ2-7, with D hard to call. Per germline, CDR1 MNHEY and CDR2 SMNVEV (reference sequence). The CDR3 has 14 amino acids. The V end was cut by 3 bases, the J end by 1 base, with 10 bases between. CDR3 protein: CASSFQARSYEQYF. The CDR3 nucleotides are TGTGCCAGCAGTTTCCAGGCCAGGTCCTACGAGCAGTACTTC.

The genes are TRBV19 and TRBJ2-2; 15 bases match TRBD2. The length of the CDR3 is 16 residues. V dropped 4 bases and J dropped 8; count of bases not matched to a gene: 5. Per the germline V gene, CDR1 is LNHDA and CDR2 is SQIVND (reference sequence). CDR3: CASSTGTSGRRGELFF. The DNA of the CDR3 is TGTGCCAGTAGTACCGGGACTAGCGGGAGGAGGGGGGAGCTGTTTTTT. Full variable domain (remainder filled in from reference TRBV19 and TRBJ2-2): DGGITQSPKYLFRKEGQNVTLSCEQNLNHDAMYWYRQDPGQGLRLIYYSQIVNDFQKGDIAEGYSVSREKKESFPLTVTSAQKNPTAFYLCASSTGTSGRRGELFFGEGSRLTVL.

This clone was seen only once. The chain recombines TRBV7-6 with TRBJ2-7; 14 nucleotides agree with TRBD2. V shed 5 bases and J 4 bases; nucleotides not matched to a gene: 10. The germline gives CDR1 SGHVS, CDR2 FNYEAQ. This CDR3 contains 17 residues. CDR3 loop: CASSPRLGTSGSYEQYF. The CDR3, as DNA: TGTGCCAGCAGCCCAAGGCTCGGGACTAGCGGGAGTTACGAGCAGTACTTC.